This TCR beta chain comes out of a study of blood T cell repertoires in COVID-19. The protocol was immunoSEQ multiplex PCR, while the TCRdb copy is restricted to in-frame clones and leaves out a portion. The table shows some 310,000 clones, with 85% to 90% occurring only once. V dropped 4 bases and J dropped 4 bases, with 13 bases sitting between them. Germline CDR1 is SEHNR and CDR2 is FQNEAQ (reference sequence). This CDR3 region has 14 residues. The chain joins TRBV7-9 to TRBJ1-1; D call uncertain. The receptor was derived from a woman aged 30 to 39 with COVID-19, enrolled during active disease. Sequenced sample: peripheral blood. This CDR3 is CASSSRGGSTEAFF. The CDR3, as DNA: TGTGCCAGCAGCTCCCGGGGTGGGAGCACTGAAGCTTTCTTT.